This paragraph reports one T cell receptor (beta chain). Libraries were prepared by immunoSEQ multiplex PCR; TCRdb keeps only in-frame clonotypes and omits some of them. The repertoire holds approximately 350,000 clones, with roughly 67% as singletons. V was trimmed by 10 bases and J by 1 base, leaving 7 bases between them. The CDR3 totals 12 residues. Germline V lookup: CDR1 SGHVS, CDR2 FQNEAQ. This specimen belongs to a study of cytotoxic CD8 clonotypes in ibrutinib-treated CLL. This rearrangement joins TRBV7-8 to TRBJ2-2, with D possibly matching TRBD2 (6 bases). The origin of this receptor is a human donor with chronic lymphocytic leukemia. Sequenced material: PBMCs, taken after 36 months of ibrutinib treatment. The CDR3 spells CATGGNTGELFF. The CDR3 nucleotides are TGTGCCACCGGGGGGAACACCGGGGAGCTGTTTTTT.